This T cell receptor (beta chain) was observed in a study of low-dose radiotherapy and immunotherapy resistance in tumors. The time point was: before trial treatment. Tumors of eligible patients were advanced, solid and lacking tumor-infiltrating lymphocytes. Primers targeting TRAV and TRBV primed first-strand cDNA, covering alpha and beta chains. The authors ran around 20 PCR cycles to amplify TCRs with a constant-region primer and V-primer adapter. TCRdb re-called the reads through MiXCR, storing one row per CDR3 protein. The sample has about 39,000 distinct CDR3 sequences; roughly a third are singletons. Sequences were derived from PBMCs, sampled before treatment. This clonotype originated in a male donor with gallbladder cancer.

The CDR3 here is CASSSLAGVDTQYF. As DNA, the CDR3 is TGCGCCAGCAGCTCGCTAGCGGGAGTGGATACGCAGTACTTC. The chain employs TRBV5-1 and TRBJ2-7, with 10 bases lining up with TRBD2. The CDR3 consists of 14 residues. Germline-derived CDR1 and CDR2 are SGHRS and YFSETQ. V lost 3 bases and J lost 9; bases outside the gene matches: 9.